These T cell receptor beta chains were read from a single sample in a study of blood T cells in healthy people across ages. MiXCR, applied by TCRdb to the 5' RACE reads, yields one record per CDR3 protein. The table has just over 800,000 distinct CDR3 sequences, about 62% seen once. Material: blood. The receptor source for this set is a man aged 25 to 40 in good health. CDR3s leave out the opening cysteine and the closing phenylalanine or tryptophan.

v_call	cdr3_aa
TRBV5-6	ASSSTDRPQETQY
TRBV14	TSSQGQKTSFT
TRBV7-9	ASSLGQGLTYNEQF
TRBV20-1	SARAAGEGTDTQY
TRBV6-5	ASSYNREYEQY
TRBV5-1	ASRAPRLSPEPSSYNEQF
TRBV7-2	ASSLVGTSFAEQY
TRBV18	ASSPQGAEEKLF
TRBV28	ASSSLDRAQH
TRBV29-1	SARQGNQETQY
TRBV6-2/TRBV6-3	ASTDSGNQPQH
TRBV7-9	ASSQTWGYEQY
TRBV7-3	ASSLSGTANEQF
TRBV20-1	SAPGTGDYGYT
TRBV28	ASSTGPMALEQY
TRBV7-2	ASSSPRGSHDEQY
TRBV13	ASSLDDSPLYGYT
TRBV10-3	AISESPGAYYGYT
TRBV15	ATSRKQGGDSYSPLH
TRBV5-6	ASSGASSYEQY
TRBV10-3	AISHRNQPQH
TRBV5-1	ASSLRDPRNTEAF
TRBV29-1	SVERTLYGYT
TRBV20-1	SARDVLASNFYEQY
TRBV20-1	SASATNQPYGYT
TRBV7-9	ASSFAENNEQF
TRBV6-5	ANSSLLGTGIGANVLT
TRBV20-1	SASRPEEGYT
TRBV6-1	ASSKGQGAYEQF
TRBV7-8	ASSLASPGELYGYT
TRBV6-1	ASSEAGGAISYEQY
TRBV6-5	ASSYPRGGGGSPLH
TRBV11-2	ASSLAADLSYEQY
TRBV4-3	ASSQDEGALGANVLT
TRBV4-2	ASSLAIGRETQY
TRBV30	AGQVDGYT
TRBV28	ASTDGYSYEQY
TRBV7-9	ASSQNSGEKLF
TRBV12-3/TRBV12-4	ASSLIPYQETQY
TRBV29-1	SATQGAAEKLF
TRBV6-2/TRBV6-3	ASSYPQGHRQETQY
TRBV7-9	ASSLARGQRGGGSYNEQF